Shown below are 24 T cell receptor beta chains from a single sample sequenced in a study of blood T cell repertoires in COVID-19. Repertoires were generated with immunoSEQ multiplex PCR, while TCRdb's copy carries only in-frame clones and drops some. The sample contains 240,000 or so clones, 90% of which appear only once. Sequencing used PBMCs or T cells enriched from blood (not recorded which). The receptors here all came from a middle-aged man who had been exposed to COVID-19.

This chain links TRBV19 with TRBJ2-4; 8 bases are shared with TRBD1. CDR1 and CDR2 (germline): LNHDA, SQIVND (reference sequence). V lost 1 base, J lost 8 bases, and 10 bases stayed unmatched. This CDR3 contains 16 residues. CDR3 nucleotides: TGTGCCAGTAGTATAGGGGGCAGGGGGCGCAGGGACATTCAGTACTTC. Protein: CASSIGGRGRRDIQYF. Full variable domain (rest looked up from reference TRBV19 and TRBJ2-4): DGGITQSPKYLFRKEGQNVTLSCEQNLNHDAMYWYRQDPGQGLRLIYYSQIVNDFQKGDIAEGYSVSREKKESFPLTVTSAQKNPTAFYLCASSIGGRGRRDIQYFGAGTRLSVL.

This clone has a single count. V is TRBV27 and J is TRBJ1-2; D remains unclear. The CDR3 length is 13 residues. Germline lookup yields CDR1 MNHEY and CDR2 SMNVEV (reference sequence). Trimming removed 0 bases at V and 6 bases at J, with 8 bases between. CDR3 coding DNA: TGTGCCAGCAGTTTATCCGGGTACGATGGCTACACCTTC. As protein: CASSLSGYDGYTF.

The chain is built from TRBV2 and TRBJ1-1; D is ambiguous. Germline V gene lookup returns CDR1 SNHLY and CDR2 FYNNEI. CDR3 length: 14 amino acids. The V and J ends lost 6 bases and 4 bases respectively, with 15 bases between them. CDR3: CASSQLRSITEAFF. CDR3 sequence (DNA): TGTGCCAGCAGCCAACTTCGGAGCATCACTGAAGCTTTCTTT.

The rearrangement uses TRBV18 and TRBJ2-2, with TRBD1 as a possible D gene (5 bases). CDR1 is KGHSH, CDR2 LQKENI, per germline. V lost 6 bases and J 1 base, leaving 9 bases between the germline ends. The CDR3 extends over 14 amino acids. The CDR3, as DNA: TGTGCCAGCTCGCTCGACAGGAACACCGGGGAGCTGTTTTTT. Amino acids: CASSLDRNTGELFF.

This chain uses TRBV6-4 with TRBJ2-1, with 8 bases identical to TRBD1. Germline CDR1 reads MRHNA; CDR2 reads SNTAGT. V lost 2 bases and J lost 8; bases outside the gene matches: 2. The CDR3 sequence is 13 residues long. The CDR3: CASSDPDRDEQFF. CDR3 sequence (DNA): TGTGCCAGCAGTGACCCGGACAGGGATGAGCAGTTCTTC.

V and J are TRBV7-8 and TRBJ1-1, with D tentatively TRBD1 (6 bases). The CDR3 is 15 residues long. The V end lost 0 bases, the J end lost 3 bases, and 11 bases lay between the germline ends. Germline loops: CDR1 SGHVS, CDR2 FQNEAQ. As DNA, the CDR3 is TGTGCCAGCAGCTTAGCGGGGGGGCTCGACACTGAAGCTTTCTTT. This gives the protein CASSLAGGLDTEAFF.

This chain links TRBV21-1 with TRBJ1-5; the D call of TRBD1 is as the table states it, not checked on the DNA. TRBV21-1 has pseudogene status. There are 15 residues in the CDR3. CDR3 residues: CASSNSTGPNQPQHF. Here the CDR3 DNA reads TGTGCCAGCAGCAATTCGACAGGGCCTAATCAGCCCCAGCATTTT.

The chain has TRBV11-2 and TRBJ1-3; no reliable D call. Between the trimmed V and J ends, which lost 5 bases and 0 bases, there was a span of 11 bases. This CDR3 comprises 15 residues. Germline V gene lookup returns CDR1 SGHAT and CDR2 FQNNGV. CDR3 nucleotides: TGTGCCAGCAGCCGAGACACCTACTCTGGAAACACCATATATTTT. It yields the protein CASSRDTYSGNTIYF.

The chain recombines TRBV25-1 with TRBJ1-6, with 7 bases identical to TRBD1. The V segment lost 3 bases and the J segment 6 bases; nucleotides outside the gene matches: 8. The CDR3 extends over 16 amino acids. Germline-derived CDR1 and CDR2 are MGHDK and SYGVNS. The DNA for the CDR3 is TGTGCCAGCAGTGATGTTAAGGGGGCCATTAATTCACCCCTCCACTTT. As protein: CASSDVKGAINSPLHF.

CDR3 sequence: CASSLGQITDTQYF. The CDR3 bases are TGCGCCAGCAGCTTAGGACAGATCACAGATACGCAGTATTTT. The genes are TRBV5-1 and TRBJ2-3; D possibly corresponds to TRBD1 (6 bases). Germline V gene lookup returns CDR1 SGHRS and CDR2 YFSETQ. Trimming pared 2 bases from V and 2 bases from J, leaving 9 bases between. The CDR3 has 14 residues.

CDR3 nucleotides: TGTGCCAGCAGCCGGGACAGGGGTGGTCAGCCCCAGCATTTT. Its protein product is CASSRDRGGQPQHF. The genes are TRBV7-2 and TRBJ1-5, with TRBD1 matching over 10 bases. Trimming took 5 bases from V and 6 from J; bases not matched to a gene: 4. This CDR3 has 14 residues. CDR1 is SGHTA, CDR2 FQGNSA, per germline.

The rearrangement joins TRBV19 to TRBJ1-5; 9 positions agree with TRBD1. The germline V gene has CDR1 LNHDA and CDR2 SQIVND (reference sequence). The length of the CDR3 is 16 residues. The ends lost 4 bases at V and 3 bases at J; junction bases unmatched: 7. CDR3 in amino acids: CASSTGQGRVNQPQHF. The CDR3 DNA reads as TGTGCCAGTAGTACGGGACAGGGTAGGGTCAATCAGCCCCAGCATTTT.

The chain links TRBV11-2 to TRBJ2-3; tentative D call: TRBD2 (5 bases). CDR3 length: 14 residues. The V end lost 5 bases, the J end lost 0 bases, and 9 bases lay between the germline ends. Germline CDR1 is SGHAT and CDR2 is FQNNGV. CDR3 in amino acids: CASSRTRSTDTQYF. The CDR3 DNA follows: TGTGCCAGCAGCCGGACTCGTAGCACAGATACGCAGTATTTT.

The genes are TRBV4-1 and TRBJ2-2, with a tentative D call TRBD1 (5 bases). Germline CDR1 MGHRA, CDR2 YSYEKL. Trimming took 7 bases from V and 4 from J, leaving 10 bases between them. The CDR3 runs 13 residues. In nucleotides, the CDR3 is TGCGCCAGCACACCACAGGTCACCGGGGAGCTGTTTTTT. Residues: CASTPQVTGELFF.

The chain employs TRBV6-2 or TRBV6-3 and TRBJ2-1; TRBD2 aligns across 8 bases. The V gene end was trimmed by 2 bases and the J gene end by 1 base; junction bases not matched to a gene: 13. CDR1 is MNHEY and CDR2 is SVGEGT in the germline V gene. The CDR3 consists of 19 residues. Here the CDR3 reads CASSYRWRRGESSYNEQFF. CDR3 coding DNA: TGTGCCAGCAGTTACAGGTGGCGGCGGGGGGAGAGTTCCTACAATGAGCAGTTCTTC.

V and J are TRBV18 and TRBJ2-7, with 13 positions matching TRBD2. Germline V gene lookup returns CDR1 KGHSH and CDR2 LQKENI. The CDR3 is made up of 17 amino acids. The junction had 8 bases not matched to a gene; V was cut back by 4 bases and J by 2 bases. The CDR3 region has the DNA TGTGCCAGCTCACTTGGGACTAGCGGGGCAAAACCCTACGAGCAGTACGTC. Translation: CASSLGTSGAKPYEQYV.

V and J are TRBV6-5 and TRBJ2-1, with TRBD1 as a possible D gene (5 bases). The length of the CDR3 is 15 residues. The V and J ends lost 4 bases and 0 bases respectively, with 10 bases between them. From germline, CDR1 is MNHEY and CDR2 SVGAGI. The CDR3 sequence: CASSFDRRSYNEQFF. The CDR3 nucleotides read TGTGCCAGCAGTTTCGACAGACGCTCCTACAATGAGCAGTTCTTC.

CDR3 nucleotide sequence: TGTGCCAGCAGTCCACGGGACAGACAAGGATACAATGAGCAGTTCTTC. This codes for CASSPRDRQGYNEQFF. The V and J genes are TRBV2 and TRBJ2-1; 7 bases fit TRBD1. V shed 5 bases, J shed 4 bases, and the junction held 11 bases outside the gene matches. The germline gives CDR1 SNHLY, CDR2 FYNNEI. The CDR3 is 16 amino acids.

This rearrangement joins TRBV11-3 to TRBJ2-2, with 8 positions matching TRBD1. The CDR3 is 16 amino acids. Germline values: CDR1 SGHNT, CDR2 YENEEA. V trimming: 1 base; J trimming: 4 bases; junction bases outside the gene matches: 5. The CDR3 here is CASSLGGTGPTGELFF. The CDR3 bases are TGTGCCAGCAGCTTAGGTGGGACAGGTCCCACCGGGGAGCTGTTTTTT.

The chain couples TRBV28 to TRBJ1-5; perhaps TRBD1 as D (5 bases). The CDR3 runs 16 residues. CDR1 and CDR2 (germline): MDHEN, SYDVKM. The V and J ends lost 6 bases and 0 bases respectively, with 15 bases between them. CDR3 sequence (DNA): TGTGCCAGCAGACTAAGACGGGGGGTTAGCAATCAGCCCCAGCATTTT. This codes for CASRLRRGVSNQPQHF.

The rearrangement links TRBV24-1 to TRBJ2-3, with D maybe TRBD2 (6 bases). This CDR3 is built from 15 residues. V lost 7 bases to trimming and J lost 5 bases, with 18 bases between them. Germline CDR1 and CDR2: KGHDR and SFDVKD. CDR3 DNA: TGTGCCACCAGCGTTACCCGGGACTCGGGAGATACGCAGTATTTT. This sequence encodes CATSVTRDSGDTQYF.

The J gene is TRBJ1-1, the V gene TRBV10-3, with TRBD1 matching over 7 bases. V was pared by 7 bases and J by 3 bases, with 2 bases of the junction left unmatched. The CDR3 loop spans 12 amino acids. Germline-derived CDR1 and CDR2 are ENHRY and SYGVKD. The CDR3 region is CAIKGQDTEAFF. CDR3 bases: TGTGCCATCAAAGGACAGGACACTGAAGCTTTCTTT.

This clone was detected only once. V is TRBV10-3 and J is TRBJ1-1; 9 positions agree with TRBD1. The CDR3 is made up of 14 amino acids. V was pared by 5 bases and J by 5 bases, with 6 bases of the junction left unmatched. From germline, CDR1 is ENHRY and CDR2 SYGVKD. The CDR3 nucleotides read TGTGCCATCAGTAGGACAGGGGAGGGGACTGAAGCTTTCTTT. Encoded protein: CAISRTGEGTEAFF.

In DNA form, the CDR3 reads TGTGCCAGTAGTATTTTTCAGGGCTCAAATCGGTTGGGCAATCAGCCCCAGCATTTT. It translates to CASSIFQGSNRLGNQPQHF. The chain recombines TRBV19 with TRBJ1-5; possibly TRBD1 for D (5 bases). The CDR3 is 19 residues long. The V end lost 3 bases, the J end lost 2 bases, and 23 bases lay between the germline ends. Germline assignment: CDR1 LNHDA and CDR2 SQIVND (reference sequence).